Presented here are 28 T cell receptor delta chains from one specimen sequenced in a study of Vδ1+ human thymocytes. No cognate antigen is known for these TCRs. RNA was extracted from the cells and then reverse transcribed. Pooled V-gene forward primers with one constant-region reverse primer generated the CDR3 amplicons by multiplex PCR. TCRdb called clones from the multiplex PCR reads again using CATT. The profile shows roughly 50,000 delta-chain clones, approximately 15% of them singletons. Points from the study as a whole: Highly polyclonal TRG and TRD repertoires with Gaussian CDR3 length distributions appeared in thymus.

The sequenced sample consisted of Vdelta1+ gamma-delta thymocytes from the thymus. The subset is: FACS-sorted CD3+ TCRalphabeta- TCRVdelta1+ TCRVdelta2- thymocytes. The source of these receptors is a boy under three years old who had congenital heart surgery.

This clone has only a few counts. This chain joins TRDV1 and TRDJ1; D assignment may be TRDD1 or TRDD3 (5 bases each). The CDR3 is 22 residues long. V was trimmed by 0 bases and J by 1 base, leaving 30 bases between them. CDR1 TSWWSYY and CDR2 QGS come from the germline V gene. CDR3 coding DNA: TGTGCTCTTGGGGAACTGGTTCCCACACCAGTCTGGGAGGATAGTCCCACCGATAAACTCATCTTT. It translates to CALGELVPTPVWEDSPTDKLIF.

The table lists this clone with a few counts. The rearrangement uses TRDV1 and TRDJ1, with D maybe TRDD3 (6 bases). V was trimmed by 1 base and J by 0 bases, leaving 15 bases between them. This CDR3 comprises 17 residues. Germline values: CDR1 TSWWSYY, CDR2 QGS. CDR3 in amino acids: CALGERSGDPYTDKLIF. For the CDR3, the DNA is TGTGCTCTTGGGGAACGGTCTGGGGACCCGTACACCGATAAACTCATCTTT.

The chain employs TRDV1 and TRDJ1, with D maybe TRDD2 (5 bases). Germline V gives CDR1 TSWWSYY, CDR2 QGS. The ends were cut back, 1 base at V and 3 bases at J, with 12 bases in the middle. This CDR3 has 15 amino acids. CDR3 residues: CALGEPSEGPDKLIF. CDR3 nucleotide sequence: TGTGCTCTTGGGGAACCTTCCGAGGGGCCCGATAAACTCATCTTT.

This clone has more than one count but fewer than ten. The chain employs TRDV1 and TRDJ1, with TRDD3 matching 9 bases. The CDR3 is 20 residues long. Germline V gives CDR1 TSWWSYY, CDR2 QGS. V gave up 3 bases and J gave up 0 bases; unmatched junction bases: 17. CDR3 protein: CALGDPLLRTGGMYTDKLIF. CDR3 DNA sequence: TGTGCTCTTGGGGATCCTTTACTCAGGACTGGGGGAATGTACACCGATAAACTCATCTTT.

This clone was seen a few times. The chain couples TRDV1 to TRDJ1, with 8 nucleotides matching TRDD3. The germline V gene has CDR1 TSWWSYY and CDR2 QGS. The CDR3 extends over 27 amino acids. V gave up 2 bases and J gave up 0 bases; unmatched junction bases: 38. The CDR3 DNA is TGTGCTCTTGGGGAAGGGCCCAGAACCTTTTATAGCCCACGTACTGGGGGCTGTACGGGGTACACCGATAAACTCATCTTT. Its protein is CALGEGPRTFYSPRTGGCTGYTDKLIF.

The chain carries TRDV1 and TRDJ1; TRDD3 is a possible D gene (6 bases). CDR1 is TSWWSYY and CDR2 is QGS in the germline V gene. Trimming pared 0 bases from V and 0 bases from J, leaving 38 bases between. The CDR3 consists of 25 residues. This chain's CDR3 is CALGELRWRRRPYRLGIPYTDKLIF. CDR3 in DNA: TGTGCTCTTGGGGAACTCAGGTGGAGGAGGCGCCCATACCGCTTGGGGATCCCCTACACCGATAAACTCATCTTT.

This clone has more than one count but fewer than ten. The rearrangement joins TRDV2 to TRDJ1; 12 bases are a match to TRDD3. Trimming at V came to 1 base and at J to 0 bases, leaving 20 bases not matched to a gene. Germline values: CDR1 GEAIGNYY, CDR2 EKD. The CDR3 has 22 amino acids. The CDR3 sequence is CACDTNLPILLGDTRYTDKLIF. CDR3 DNA sequence: TGTGCCTGTGACACGAACCTTCCTATCTTACTGGGGGATACCAGGTACACCGATAAACTCATCTTT.

This clone has only a few counts. The chain employs TRDV1 and TRDJ1; 11 nucleotides line up with TRDD3. The CDR3 has 19 residues. Germline values: CDR1 TSWWSYY, CDR2 QGS. The J segment lost 3 bases and the V segment lost 4 bases, leaving 16 bases of the junction unmatched. CDR3 coding DNA: TGTGCTCTTGGGGTTATTCCTAAACTGGGGGATAGAGGCGCCGATAAACTCATCTTT. It specifies CALGVIPKLGDRGADKLIF.

The rearrangement joins TRDV1 to TRDJ1; D is unclear. The V gene's germline CDR1 is TSWWSYY and CDR2 QGS. The CDR3 totals 17 residues. Trimming cost V 0 bases and J 3 bases, with 17 bases left between them. The CDR3 protein is CALGELGPPSSSDKLIF. As DNA, the CDR3 is TGTGCTCTTGGGGAACTCGGCCCACCATCTTCTTCCGATAAACTCATCTTT.

The chain couples TRDV1 to TRDJ1; the match to TRDD3 covers 8 bases. With 2 bases clipped from V and 0 bases from J, the junction kept 32 bases outside the gene matches. The germline V gene encodes CDR1 TSWWSYY and CDR2 QGS. The CDR3 length is 25 residues. DNA for the CDR3: TGTGCTCTTGGGGAATTGCATTCTCCTACGGGCGTCTTCTGGGGGACGACCTGGTACACCGATAAACTCATCTTT. It yields the protein CALGELHSPTGVFWGTTWYTDKLIF.

The chain couples TRDV1 to TRDJ1; 10 nucleotides match TRDD3. In germline, CDR1 is TSWWSYY, CDR2 QGS. Germline trimming cut 0 bases from V and 8 bases from J; bases unmatched to any gene: 24. The CDR3 is made up of 21 amino acids. CDR3 sequence: CALGELGNFGPKGDTRRKLIF. Here the CDR3 DNA reads TGTGCTCTTGGGGAACTGGGTAATTTCGGACCGAAGGGGGATACGCGGAGAAAACTCATCTTT.

This chain connects TRDV1 to TRDJ1; 12 bases are shared with TRDD3. V was clipped by 3 bases and J by 3 bases; unmatched bases: 20. This CDR3 spans 21 amino acids. The germline V gene encodes CDR1 TSWWSYY and CDR2 QGS. The CDR3 loop is CALGEMAFPVLGDTHADKLIF. The CDR3, as DNA: TGTGCTCTTGGGGAGATGGCCTTCCCCGTACTGGGGGATACCCACGCCGATAAACTCATCTTT.

V is TRDV1 and J is TRDJ1; the D gene could be TRDD2 or TRDD3 (6 bases each). The germline gives CDR1 TSWWSYY, CDR2 QGS. CDR3 length: 20 amino acids. With 3 bases removed from V and 0 bases from J, the gap between germline ends came to 26 bases. CDR3 loop: CALGDPVPRSGGEYTDKLIF. CDR3 bases: TGTGCTCTTGGGGATCCGGTTCCTAGGTCGGGGGGGGAGTACACCGATAAACTCATCTTT.

This clone was seen a handful of times. The chain links TRDV1 to TRDJ1; 9 nucleotides match TRDD3. The junction had 29 bases not matched to a gene; V was cut back by 5 bases and J by 7 bases. Germline V gives CDR1 TSWWSYY, CDR2 QGS. This CDR3 has 21 residues. The CDR3 spells CALGIPPPPLYWGTLTGKLIF. DNA for the CDR3: TGTGCTCTTGGGATCCCTCCCCCTCCACTTTACTGGGGGACCCTCACTGGTAAACTCATCTTT.

The genes are TRDV1 and TRDJ1, with TRDD3 as a possible D gene (5 bases). The CDR3 has 19 amino acids. Trimming pared 1 base from V and 3 bases from J, leaving 24 bases between. CDR1 TSWWSYY and CDR2 QGS come from the germline V gene. CDR3 in amino acids: CALGEPASLQYWWSDKLIF. The DNA for the CDR3 is TGTGCTCTTGGGGAACCCGCTTCTCTCCAGTACTGGTGGTCCGATAAACTCATCTTT.

This clone counts as medium-sized. The same CDR3 is also encoded by other DNA sequences in this sample. V and J are TRDV2 and TRDJ1; no clear D. This CDR3 is 11 amino acids long. The V and J ends lost 8 bases and 0 bases respectively, with 6 bases between them. Germline V gene data show CDR1 as GEAIGNYY and CDR2 as EKD. CDR3 sequence: CASAYTDKLIF. The CDR3 bases are TGTGCCTCCGCGTACACCGATAAACTCATCTTT.

The chain carries TRDV1 and TRDJ2, with a tentative D call TRDD3 (5 bases). The CDR3 length is 19 residues. V lost 6 bases to trimming and J lost 0 bases, with 23 bases between them. The germline CDR1 and CDR2 sequences are TSWWSYY and QGS. In DNA, the CDR3 is TGTGCTCTTGGTGGACTCCACCTCTCTACTGGAGCTTTGACAGCACAACTCTTCTTT. Translating gives CALGGLHLSTGALTAQLFF.

J is TRDJ1 and V is TRDV1; TRDD3 is a possible D gene (6 bases). Trimming took 1 base from V and 0 from J, leaving 18 bases between them. The V gene's germline CDR1 is TSWWSYY and CDR2 QGS. This CDR3 region has 18 residues. CDR3 in DNA: TGTGCTCTTGGGGAACATCGTACTGGGCACAGTTACACCGATAAACTCATCTTT. It encodes CALGEHRTGHSYTDKLIF.

This chain links TRDV1 with TRDJ1; 8 bases map to TRDD3. Germline loops: CDR1 TSWWSYY, CDR2 QGS. The CDR3 runs to 18 residues. V was clipped by 4 bases and J by 0 bases; unmatched bases: 13. The CDR3 DNA reads TGTGCTCTTGGGGGCCCCTTCCACGCACTGGGGGACACCGATAAACTCATCTTT. Translated: CALGGPFHALGDTDKLIF.

The V gene is TRAV29/DV5, the J gene TRDJ1; 9 positions match TRDD3. The ends lost 1 base at V and 0 bases at J; junction bases unmatched: 31. Per germline, CDR1 NSMFDY and CDR2 ISSIKDK. This CDR3 has 24 amino acids. The CDR3, as DNA: TGTGCAGCAAGCTTGGATAGACCACAGTCGAACTGGGGGACCCTATCCTCTTACACCGATAAACTCATCTTT. This gives the protein CAASLDRPQSNWGTLSSYTDKLIF. The variable domain in full, with the rest retrieved from reference TRAV29/DV5 and TRDJ1, is DQQVKQNSPSLSVQEGRISILNCDYTNSMFDYFLWYKKYPAEGPTFLISISSIKDKNEDGRFTVFLNKSAKHLSLHIVPSQPGDSAVYFCAASLDRPQSNWGTLSSYTDKLIFGKGTRVTVEP.

This clone is medium-sized (0.01 to 0.1%) by share. This sequence joins TRDV2 and TRDJ1; TRDD3 might be the D (6 bases). CDR1 GEAIGNYY and CDR2 EKD come from the germline V gene. This CDR3 comprises 15 residues. Deletions cut 0 bases from V and 4 bases from J, with 14 bases between. This chain's CDR3 is CACDTGRGSDDKLIF. The CDR3 nucleotides are TGTGCCTGTGACACCGGAAGGGGATCGGACGATAAACTCATCTTT.

The chain is built from TRDV1 and TRDJ1, with 7 positions matching TRDD3. Per the germline V gene, CDR1 is TSWWSYY and CDR2 is QGS. V shed 2 bases, J shed 1 base, and the junction held 28 bases outside the gene matches. The CDR3 contains 23 residues. DNA of the CDR3: TGTGCTCTTGGGGAAAAAAGGTTAAAGGGTTCACGCGCTGGGGGTCGGCGCACCGATAAACTCATCTTT. It is translated as CALGEKRLKGSRAGGRRTDKLIF.

This clone has only a few counts. The rearrangement links TRDV1 to TRDJ1; 8 bases are a match to TRDD3. Germline-derived CDR1 and CDR2 are TSWWSYY and QGS. The CDR3 spans 27 residues. The trim removed 4 bases at V and 0 bases at J, leaving 40 bases unmatched. CDR3 amino acids: CALGGFRAKCRVRAGGHVLLYTDKLIF. The CDR3 coding sequence is TGTGCTCTTGGGGGCTTCCGAGCTAAGTGTCGTGTTCGCGCTGGGGGACACGTCCTCCTCTACACCGATAAACTCATCTTT.

This clone has a handful of counts. This rearrangement joins TRDV1 to TRDJ1; 8 nucleotides align to TRDD3. There are 19 residues in the CDR3. Germline V lookup: CDR1 TSWWSYY, CDR2 QGS. The J segment lost 0 bases and the V segment lost 1 base, leaving 13 bases of the junction unmatched. The CDR3 reads CALGEPDLPYWGYTDKLIF. CDR3 nucleotides: TGTGCTCTTGGGGAACCGGACCTACCATACTGGGGGTACACCGATAAACTCATCTTT.

There are a few counts of this clone. The V call is TRDV1, the J call TRDJ1; unclear D gene. Germline values: CDR1 TSWWSYY, CDR2 QGS. The CDR3 is 19 amino acids. V was trimmed by 2 bases and J by 0 bases, leaving 22 bases between them. CDR3 bases: TGTGCTCTTGGGGAAACGTCCCCCACACGGATTGCTTACACCGATAAACTCATCTTT. Its translation: CALGETSPTRIAYTDKLIF.

V usage is TRDV1 and J usage is TRDJ1; TRDD3 agrees at 8 bases. The junction had 25 bases not matched to a gene; V was cut back by 4 bases and J by 0 bases. Germline CDR1 reads TSWWSYY; CDR2 reads QGS. The CDR3 has 22 residues. The CDR3 DNA follows: TGTGCTCTTGGGGTACCTTCTCTTCGACCCCACTACTGGGGGTTTGACACCGATAAACTCATCTTT. This gives the protein CALGVPSLRPHYWGFDTDKLIF.

The chain is built from TRDV1 and TRDJ1, with 11 nucleotides matching TRDD3. Looked up from germline, CDR1 is TSWWSYY and CDR2 is QGS. CDR3 length equals 20 residues. The V and J ends lost 0 bases and 0 bases, in that order; junction bases with no gene match: 12. The CDR3 loop is CALGELSYWGIGGYTDKLIF. The CDR3 bases are TGTGCTCTTGGGGAACTCTCCTACTGGGGGATAGGGGGGTACACCGATAAACTCATCTTT.

The V and J genes are TRDV3 and TRDJ1; D is unclear. Trimming removed 3 bases from V and 2 bases from J, with 13 bases in between. The CDR3 consists of 13 residues. Germline V gene data show CDR1 as TVYSNPD and CDR2 as GDNSRS (reference sequence). Written as DNA, the CDR3 is TGTGCCTTGCGTTACGTTAGAACCGATAAACTCATCTTT. It specifies CALRYVRTDKLIF.